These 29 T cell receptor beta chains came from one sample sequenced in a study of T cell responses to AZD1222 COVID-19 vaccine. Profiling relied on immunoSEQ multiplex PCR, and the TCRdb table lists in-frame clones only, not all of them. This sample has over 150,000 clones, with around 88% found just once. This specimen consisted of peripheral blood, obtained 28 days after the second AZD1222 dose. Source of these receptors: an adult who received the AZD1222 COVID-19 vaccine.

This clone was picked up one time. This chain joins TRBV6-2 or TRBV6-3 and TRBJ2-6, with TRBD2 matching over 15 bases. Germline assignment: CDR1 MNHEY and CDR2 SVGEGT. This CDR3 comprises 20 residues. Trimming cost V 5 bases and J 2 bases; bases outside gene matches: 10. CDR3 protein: CASSNNGLAGGRPGANVLTF. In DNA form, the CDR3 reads TGTGCCAGCAGTAACAATGGACTAGCGGGGGGGCGGCCTGGGGCCAACGTCCTGACTTTC.

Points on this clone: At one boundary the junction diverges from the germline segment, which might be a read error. The CDR3 DNA reads as TGTGTCAGCAGTGCACGAGCTAATGAGCAGTTCTTC. This encodes CVSSARANEQFF. The chain employs TRBV25-1 and TRBJ2-1; no reliable D call. Germline V gene data show CDR1 as MGHDK and CDR2 as SYGVNS. CDR3 length: 12 residues.

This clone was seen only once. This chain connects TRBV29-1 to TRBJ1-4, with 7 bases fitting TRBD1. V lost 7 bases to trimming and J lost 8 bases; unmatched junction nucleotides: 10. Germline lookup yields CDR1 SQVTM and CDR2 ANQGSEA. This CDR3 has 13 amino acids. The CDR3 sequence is CSAYRGQEEKLFF. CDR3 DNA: TGCAGCGCTTACAGGGGCCAGGAGGAAAAACTGTTTTTT.

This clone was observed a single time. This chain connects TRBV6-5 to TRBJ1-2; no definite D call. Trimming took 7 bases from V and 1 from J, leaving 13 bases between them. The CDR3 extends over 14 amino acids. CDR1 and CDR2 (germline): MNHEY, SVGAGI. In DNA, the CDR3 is TGTGCCAGCACACCCGGGAGACTTAACTATGGCTACACCTTC. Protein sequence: CASTPGRLNYGYTF.

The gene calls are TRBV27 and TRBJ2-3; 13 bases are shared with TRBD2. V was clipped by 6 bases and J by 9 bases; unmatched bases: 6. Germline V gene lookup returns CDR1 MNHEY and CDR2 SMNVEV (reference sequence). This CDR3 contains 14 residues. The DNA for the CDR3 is TGTGCCAGCAGACTAGCGGGGGGGCCGGAGACGCAGTATTTT. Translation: CASRLAGGPETQYF.

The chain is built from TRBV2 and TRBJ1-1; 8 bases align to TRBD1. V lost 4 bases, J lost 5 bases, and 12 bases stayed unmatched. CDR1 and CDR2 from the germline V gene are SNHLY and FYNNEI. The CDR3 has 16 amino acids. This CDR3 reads CASSVTGENTRTEAFF. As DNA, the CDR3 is TGTGCCAGCAGTGTGACAGGGGAAAATACGAGAACTGAAGCTTTCTTT.

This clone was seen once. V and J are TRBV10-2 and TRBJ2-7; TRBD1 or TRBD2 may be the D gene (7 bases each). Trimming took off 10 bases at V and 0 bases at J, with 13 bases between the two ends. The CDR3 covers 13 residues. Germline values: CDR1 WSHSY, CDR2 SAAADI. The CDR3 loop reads CATQGGNSYEQYF. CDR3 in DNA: TGCGCCACCCAGGGGGGGAACTCCTACGAGCAGTACTTC.

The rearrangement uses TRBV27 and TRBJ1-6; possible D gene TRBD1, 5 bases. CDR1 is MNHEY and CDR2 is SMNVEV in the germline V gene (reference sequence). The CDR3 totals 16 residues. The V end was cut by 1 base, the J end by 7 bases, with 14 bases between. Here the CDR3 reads CASSLLGPDGNSPLHF. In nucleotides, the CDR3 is TGTGCCAGCAGTTTATTGGGACCGGACGGAAATTCACCCCTCCACTTT.

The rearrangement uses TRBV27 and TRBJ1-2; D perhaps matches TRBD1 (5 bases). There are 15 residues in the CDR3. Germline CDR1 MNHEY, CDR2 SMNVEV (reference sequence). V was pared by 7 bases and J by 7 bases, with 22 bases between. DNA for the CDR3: TGTGCCAGCACATCCCGACGCTTAAACAGGAGTGGCTACACCTTC. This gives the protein CASTSRRLNRSGYTF.

CDR3: CASSAPGVLDTDTQYF. The DNA for the CDR3 is TGTGCCAGCTCAGCTCCCGGGGTACTAGATACAGATACGCAGTATTTT. This sequence joins TRBV18 and TRBJ2-3; D may be TRBD2 (5 bases). Germline lookup yields CDR1 KGHSH and CDR2 LQKENI. V was cut by 5 bases and J by 3 bases, with 18 bases left in between. This CDR3 has 16 residues.

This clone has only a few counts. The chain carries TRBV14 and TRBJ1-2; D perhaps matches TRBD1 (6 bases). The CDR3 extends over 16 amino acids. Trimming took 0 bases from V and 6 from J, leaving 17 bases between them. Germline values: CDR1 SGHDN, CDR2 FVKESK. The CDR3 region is CASSQDRIRGLDGYTF. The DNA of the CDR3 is TGTGCCAGCAGCCAAGATCGCATCAGGGGTCTCGATGGCTACACCTTC.

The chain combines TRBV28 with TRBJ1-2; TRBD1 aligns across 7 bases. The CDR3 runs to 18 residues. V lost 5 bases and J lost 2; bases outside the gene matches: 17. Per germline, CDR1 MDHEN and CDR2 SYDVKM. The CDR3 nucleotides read TGTGCCAGCAGTCGTGGGGGATCAGCCTTCAGGGGGAACTATGGCTACACCTTC. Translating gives CASSRGGSAFRGNYGYTF.

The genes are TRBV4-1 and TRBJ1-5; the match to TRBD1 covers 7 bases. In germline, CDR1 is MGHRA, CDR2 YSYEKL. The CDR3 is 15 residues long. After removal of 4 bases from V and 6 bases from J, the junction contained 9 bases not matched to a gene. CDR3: CASSPREGAFQPQHF. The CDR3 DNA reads TGCGCCAGCAGCCCTCGTGAGGGGGCCTTTCAGCCCCAGCATTTT.

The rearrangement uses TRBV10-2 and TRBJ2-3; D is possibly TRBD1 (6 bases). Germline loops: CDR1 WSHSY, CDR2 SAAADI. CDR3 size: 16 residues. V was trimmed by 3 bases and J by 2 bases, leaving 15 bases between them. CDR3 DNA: TGCGCCAGCAGTGACCCTCAGGGGTATTACACAGATACGCAGTATTTT. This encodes CASSDPQGYYTDTQYF.

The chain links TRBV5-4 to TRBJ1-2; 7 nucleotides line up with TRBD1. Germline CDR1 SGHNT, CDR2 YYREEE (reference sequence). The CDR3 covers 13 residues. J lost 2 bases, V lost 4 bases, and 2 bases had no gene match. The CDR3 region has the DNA TGTGCCAGCAGCCTGGGACAGAACTATGGCTACACCTTC. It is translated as CASSLGQNYGYTF.

CDR3 amino acids: CAISDGLRETQYF. In DNA, the CDR3 is TGTGCCATCAGTGATGGGTTAAGGGAGACCCAGTACTTC. The chain uses TRBV10-3 and TRBJ2-5; D remains ambiguous. There are 13 residues in the CDR3. V lost 3 bases, J lost 5 bases, and 10 bases lay in between. Per the germline V gene, CDR1 is ENHRY and CDR2 is SYGVKD.

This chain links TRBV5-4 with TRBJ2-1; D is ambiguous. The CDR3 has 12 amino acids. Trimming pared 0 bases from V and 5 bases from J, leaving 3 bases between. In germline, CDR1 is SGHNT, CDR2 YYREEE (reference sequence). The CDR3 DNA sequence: TGTGCCAGCAGCTTGGACCACAATGAGCAGTTCTTC. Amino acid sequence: CASSLDHNEQFF.

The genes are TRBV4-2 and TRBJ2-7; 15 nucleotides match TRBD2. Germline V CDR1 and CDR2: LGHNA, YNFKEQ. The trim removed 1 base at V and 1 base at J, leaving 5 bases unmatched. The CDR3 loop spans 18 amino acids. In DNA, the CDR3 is TGTGCCAGCAGCCAAGTGGGACTAGCGGGGGGCGAGTCCTACGAGCAGTACTTC. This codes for CASSQVGLAGGESYEQYF.

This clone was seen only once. CDR3 in DNA: TGTGCCAGTAGGGAAACTAGCGGGGGGAAGAATGAGCAGTTCTTC. Translating gives CASRETSGGKNEQFF. The V and J genes are TRBV2 and TRBJ2-1; 12 bases map to TRBD2. The V gene end was trimmed by 9 bases and the J gene end by 7 bases; junction bases not matched to a gene: 10. This CDR3 spans 15 amino acids. In germline, CDR1 is SNHLY, CDR2 FYNNEI.

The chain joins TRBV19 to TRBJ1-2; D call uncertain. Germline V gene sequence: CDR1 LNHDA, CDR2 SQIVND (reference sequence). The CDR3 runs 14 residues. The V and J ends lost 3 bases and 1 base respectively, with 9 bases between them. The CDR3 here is CASSILTDNYGYTF. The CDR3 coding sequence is TGTGCCAGTAGTATCCTCACCGATAACTATGGCTACACCTTC.

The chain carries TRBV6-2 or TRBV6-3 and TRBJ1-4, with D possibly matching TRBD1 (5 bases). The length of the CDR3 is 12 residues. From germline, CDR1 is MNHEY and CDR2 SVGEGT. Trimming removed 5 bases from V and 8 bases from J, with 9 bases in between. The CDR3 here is CASSADREKLFF. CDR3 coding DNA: TGTGCCAGCAGTGCCGACAGAGAAAAACTGTTTTTT.

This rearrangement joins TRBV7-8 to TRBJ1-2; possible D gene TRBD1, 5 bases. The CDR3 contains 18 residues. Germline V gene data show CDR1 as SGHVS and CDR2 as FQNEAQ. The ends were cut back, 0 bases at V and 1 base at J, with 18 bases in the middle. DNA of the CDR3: TGTGCCAGCAGCTTAGCAGGACAAGGGTTTCGACATAACTATGGCTACACCTTC. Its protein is CASSLAGQGFRHNYGYTF.

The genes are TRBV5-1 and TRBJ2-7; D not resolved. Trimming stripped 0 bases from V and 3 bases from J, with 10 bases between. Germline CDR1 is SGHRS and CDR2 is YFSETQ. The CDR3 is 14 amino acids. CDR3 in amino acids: CASSLDPGFYEQYF. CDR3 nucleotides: TGCGCCAGCAGCTTGGATCCAGGCTTCTACGAGCAGTACTTC.

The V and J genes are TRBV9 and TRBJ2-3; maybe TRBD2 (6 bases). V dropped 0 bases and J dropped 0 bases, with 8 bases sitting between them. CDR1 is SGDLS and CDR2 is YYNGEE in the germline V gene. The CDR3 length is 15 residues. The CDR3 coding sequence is TGTGCCAGCAGCGTAGACGGGGGAAGCACAGATACGCAGTATTTT. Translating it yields CASSVDGGSTDTQYF.

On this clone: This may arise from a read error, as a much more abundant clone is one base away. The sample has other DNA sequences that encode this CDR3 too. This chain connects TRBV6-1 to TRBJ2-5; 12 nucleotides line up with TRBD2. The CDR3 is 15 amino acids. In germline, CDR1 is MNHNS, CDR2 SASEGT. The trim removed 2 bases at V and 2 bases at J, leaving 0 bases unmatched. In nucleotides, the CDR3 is TGTGCCAGCAGTGAACTAGCGGGGGGGCAAGAGACCCAGTACTTC. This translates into CASSELAGGQETQYF.

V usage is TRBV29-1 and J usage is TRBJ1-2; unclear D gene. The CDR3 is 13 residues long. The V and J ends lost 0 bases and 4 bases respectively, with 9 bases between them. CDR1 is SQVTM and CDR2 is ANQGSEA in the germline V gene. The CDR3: CSVEDSGPYGYTF. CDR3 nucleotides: TGCAGCGTTGAAGATTCGGGCCCCTATGGCTACACCTTC.

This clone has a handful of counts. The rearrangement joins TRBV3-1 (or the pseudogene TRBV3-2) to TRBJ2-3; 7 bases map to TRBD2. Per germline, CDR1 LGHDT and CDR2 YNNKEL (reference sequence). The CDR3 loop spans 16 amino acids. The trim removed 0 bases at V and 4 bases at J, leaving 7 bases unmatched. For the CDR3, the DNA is TGTGCCAGCAGCCAAGAGAGACTAGCAATCCCAGATACGCAGTATTTT. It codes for CASSQERLAIPDTQYF.

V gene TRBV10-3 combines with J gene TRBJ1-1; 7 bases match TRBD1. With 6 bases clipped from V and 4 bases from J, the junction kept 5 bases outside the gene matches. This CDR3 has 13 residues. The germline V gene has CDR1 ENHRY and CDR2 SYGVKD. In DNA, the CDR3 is TGTGCCATCAGCCCGACAGGGCCCACTGAAGCTTTCTTT. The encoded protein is CAISPTGPTEAFF.

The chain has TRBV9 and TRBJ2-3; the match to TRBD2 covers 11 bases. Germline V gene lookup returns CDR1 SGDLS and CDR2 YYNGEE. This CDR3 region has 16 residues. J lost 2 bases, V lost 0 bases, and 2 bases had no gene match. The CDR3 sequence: CASSVASGGPTDTQYF. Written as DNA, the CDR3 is TGTGCCAGCAGCGTAGCTAGCGGGGGGCCCACAGATACGCAGTATTTT.